Reported below is one T cell receptor beta chain. Assay used: immunoSEQ multiplex PCR; TCRdb lists only in-frame clones, some missing. The sample includes more than 200,000 clones, around 90% seen only once; the top ten take approximately 7.2%. This record comes from a study of blood T cell repertoires in COVID-19. Study context: The analysed material was cDNA or gDNA that came from T cells, B-cell-depleted T cells, or PBMCs.

The V gene lost 4 bases and the J gene lost 7 bases, with 17 bases spanning the gap. Germline V gene sequence: CDR1 LGHNA, CDR2 YNFKEQ. This CDR3 comprises 14 residues. The age range of participants was about 18 to 95 years, with residence in about two dozen US areas. In assigning cohorts, the study relied on participant-reported clinical history. The clonotype was recovered from a young man in a cohort exposed to, infected with or recovered from COVID-19 (not recorded which). Sequencing was performed on PBMCs or T cells enriched from blood (not recorded which). This chain links TRBV4-2 with TRBJ2-7; tentatively, D is TRBD1 (5 bases). This chain's CDR3 is CASSRRLGVEEQYF. The CDR3 coding sequence is TGTGCCAGCAGCCGACGTTTAGGGGTAGAGGAGCAGTACTTC.